One sample yielded the 21 T cell receptor beta chains listed below, sequenced in a study of blood T cells in healthy people across ages. It was with a sample-barcoded 5' primer and a J-beta primer mix that a second PCR of roughly 7 to 12 cycles was run. TCRdb re-called the 5' RACE reads with MiXCR, one entry per CDR3 protein. The sample lists fewer than 2,000,000 distinct CDR3 sequences; roughly 43% were seen once. The sequenced sample consisted of blood. The receptors stem from a human donor in good health.

The chain is built from TRBV12-3 or TRBV12-4 and TRBJ2-1; the match to TRBD1 covers 8 bases. The CDR3 totals 15 residues. Germline trimming cut 7 bases from V and 9 bases from J; bases unmatched to any gene: 14. CDR3 sequence (DNA): TGTGCCAGCACCCCCCCCGCACAGGGGGACGGTGAGCAGTTCTTC. Translated: CASTPPAQGDGEQFF.

This clonotype was seen more than once but under ten times. The chain is built from TRBV5-1 and TRBJ2-5; TRBD1 matches at 8 bases. This CDR3 comprises 16 residues. Per the germline V gene, CDR1 is SGHRS and CDR2 is YFSETQ. Trimming removed 0 bases from V and 4 bases from J; junction bases left unmatched: 8. CDR3 bases: TGCGCCAGCAGCTTGGAGTCCAGGGGGCTAGGAGAGACCCAGTACTTC. It codes for CASSLESRGLGETQYF. Full variable domain (missing parts from reference TRBV5-1 and TRBJ2-5): KAGVTQTPRYLIKTRGQQVTLSCSPISGHRSVSWYQQTPGQGLQFLFEYFSETQRNKGNFPGRFSGRQFSNSRSEMNVSTLELGDSALYLCASSLESRGLGETQYFGPGTRLLVL.

The genes are TRBV7-9 and TRBJ1-5; D not resolved. The CDR3 is 14 amino acids. Trimming stripped 3 bases from V and 9 bases from J, with 15 bases between. CDR1 and CDR2 (germline): SEHNR, FQNEAQ (reference sequence). The CDR3 sequence: CASSFGREYRPQHF. For the CDR3, the DNA is TGTGCCAGCAGCTTTGGAAGGGAATATCGGCCCCAGCATTTT.

This chain joins TRBV6-2 or TRBV6-3 and TRBJ1-2, with a weak D call TRBD1 (5 bases). The CDR3 is 14 amino acids. Trimming removed 6 bases at V and 8 bases at J, with 19 bases between. In germline, CDR1 is MNHEY, CDR2 SVGEGT. The CDR3 nucleotides read TGTGCCAGCAGGACACAGGCTATCTTGGGCGGCTACACCTTC. Its protein is CASRTQAILGGYTF.

The table lists this clonotype with many counts. The chain recombines TRBV6-2 or TRBV6-3 with TRBJ2-1; D is uncertain. V was clipped by 6 bases and J by 12 bases, with 12 bases between them. Per the germline V gene, CDR1 is MNHEY and CDR2 is SVGEGT. This CDR3 is built from 11 residues. The CDR3 nucleotides are TGTGCCAGCAGCCACCTTGTTGGGCAGTTCTTC. This sequence encodes CASSHLVGQFF.

The CDR3 region has the DNA TGCAGTGCATGGCTCCCTGCCTACCCCTACAATGAGCAGTTCTTC. It encodes CSAWLPAYPYNEQFF. The J gene is TRBJ2-1, the V gene TRBV20-1; D call uncertain. CDR1 is DFQATT, CDR2 SNEGSKA, per germline (reference sequence). The CDR3 consists of 15 residues. The V end was cut by 6 bases, the J end by 2 bases, with 17 bases between.

Only a few counts were recorded for this clonotype. This chain connects TRBV12-3 or TRBV12-4 to TRBJ1-2; D is possibly TRBD1 (5 bases). Trimming pared 1 base from V and 10 bases from J, leaving 13 bases between. CDR3 length: 13 residues. CDR3 protein: CASSLVLGQTYTF. The CDR3 region has the DNA TGTGCCAGCAGTTTAGTCCTAGGACAAACCTACACCTTC.

Many counts were recorded for this clonotype. This chain uses TRBV4-1 with TRBJ1-2; no clear D. Trimming cost V 2 bases and J 0 bases, with 4 bases left between them. The germline V gene has CDR1 MGHRA and CDR2 YSYEKL. The CDR3 loop spans 13 amino acids. CDR3 bases: TGCGCCAGCAGCCAACGGGCTAACTATGGCTACACCTTC. Protein product: CASSQRANYGYTF.

The rearrangement uses TRBV5-1 and TRBJ2-1; D unclear. The V end lost 0 bases, the J end lost 3 bases, and 13 bases lay between the germline ends. The CDR3 extends over 16 amino acids. Per germline, CDR1 SGHRS and CDR2 YFSETQ. CDR3 sequence reads: CASSLGHVTVYNEQFF. Here the CDR3 DNA reads TGCGCCAGCAGCTTGGGCCACGTGACTGTCTACAATGAGCAGTTCTTC.

V gene TRBV29-1 combines with J gene TRBJ2-3, with D uncertain. With 7 bases removed from V and 0 bases from J, the gap between germline ends came to 14 bases. CDR1 SQVTM and CDR2 ANQGSEA come from the germline V gene. This CDR3 is built from 14 residues. The CDR3: CSDTGGASTDTQYF. CDR3 coding DNA: TGCAGCGACACTGGTGGTGCTAGCACAGATACGCAGTATTTT.

This clonotype was counted a few times. V usage is TRBV6-5 and J usage is TRBJ2-4, with 8 positions matching TRBD1. J lost 13 bases, V lost 3 bases, and 11 bases had no gene match. Germline CDR1 is MNHEY and CDR2 is SVGAGI. The CDR3 loop spans 14 amino acids. The CDR3 sequence: CASSYIAGGHKQYF. The CDR3 bases are TGTGCCAGCAGTTATATCGCAGGGGGCCACAAGCAGTACTTC.

This clonotype was recorded many times. The V call is TRBV7-9, the J call TRBJ2-1; D gene ambiguous. V lost 6 bases to trimming and J lost 6 bases, with 3 bases between them. The CDR3 consists of 10 residues. The germline V gene has CDR1 SEHNR and CDR2 FQNEAQ (reference sequence). CDR3 nucleotides: TGTGCCAGCAGTTCCAATGAGCAGTTCTTC. This gives the protein CASSSNEQFF.

The chain uses TRBV7-2 and TRBJ1-1, with TRBD1 matching 10 bases. CDR3 length: 13 residues. The germline V gene encodes CDR1 SGHTA and CDR2 FQGNSA. Trimming at V came to 11 bases and at J to 0 bases, leaving 3 bases not matched to a gene. The CDR3 loop reads CADRGHMNTEAFF. The CDR3 DNA is TGTGCCGACAGGGGGCACATGAACACTGAAGCTTTCTTT.

In this sample, this clonotype turned up a few times. CDR3 DNA sequence: TGCGCCAGCAACTCGACAGGGGAAGATACGCAGTATTTT. It yields the protein CASNSTGEDTQYF. The chain recombines TRBV5-1 with TRBJ2-3, with 8 bases identical to TRBD1. The V gene's germline CDR1 is SGHRS and CDR2 YFSETQ. The CDR3 is made up of 13 amino acids. V lost 6 bases, J lost 5 bases, and 5 bases stayed unmatched. Full variable domain (rest looked up from reference TRBV5-1 and TRBJ2-3): KAGVTQTPRYLIKTRGQQVTLSCSPISGHRSVSWYQQTPGQGLQFLFEYFSETQRNKGNFPGRFSGRQFSNSRSEMNVSTLELGDSALYLCASNSTGEDTQYFGPGTRLTVL.

The V and J genes are TRBV28 and TRBJ1-1; D remains unclear. This CDR3 region has 15 residues. Germline V gives CDR1 MDHEN, CDR2 SYDVKM. Trimming took off 6 bases at V and 6 bases at J, with 20 bases between the two ends. The CDR3 spells CASSPGIVSYAEAFF. CDR3 bases: TGTGCCAGCAGCCCGGGGATAGTCAGTTACGCTGAAGCTTTCTTT.

The chain has TRBV7-3 and TRBJ2-1; tentatively, D is TRBD1 or TRBD2 (6 bases each). Germline V gene data show CDR1 as SGHTA and CDR2 as FQGTGA. The germline V and J ends were trimmed by 0 bases and 2 bases, with 17 bases remaining between them. The CDR3 spans 18 residues. CDR3: CASSLTLFGGPPYNEQFF. The CDR3 DNA follows: TGTGCCAGCAGCTTAACCCTGTTCGGGGGCCCACCCTACAATGAGCAGTTCTTC.

This clonotype was observed a handful of times. The chain joins TRBV28 to TRBJ1-4; 8 nucleotides line up with TRBD1. The V gene end was trimmed by 7 bases and the J gene end by 5 bases; junction bases not matched to a gene: 3. CDR1 and CDR2 (germline): MDHEN, SYDVKM. The CDR3 is 13 amino acids. The CDR3 DNA reads as TGTGCCAGCATCCGACAGGGGAATGAAAAACTGTTTTTT. This codes for CASIRQGNEKLFF.

This clonotype was observed a handful of times. The chain uses TRBV12-3 or TRBV12-4 and TRBJ1-2; no clear D gene. The CDR3 has 14 amino acids. V was trimmed by 1 base and J by 8 bases, leaving 14 bases between them. The CDR3 protein is CASSLGTGFRGYTF. DNA for the CDR3: TGTGCCAGCAGTTTAGGGACGGGTTTTCGAGGCTACACCTTC.

CDR3 in amino acids: CASSDIGRNYGYTF. The CDR3 DNA follows: TGTGCCAGCAGTGACATAGGCAGAAACTATGGCTACACCTTC. The chain joins TRBV25-1 to TRBJ1-2; D not certain. The CDR3 length is 14 residues. CDR1 MGHDK and CDR2 SYGVNS come from the germline V gene. The V end was cut by 3 bases, the J end by 2 bases, with 10 bases between.

The V gene is TRBV20-1, the J gene TRBJ2-7, with 10 bases identical to TRBD2. The ends lost 4 bases at V and 3 bases at J; junction bases unmatched: 9. Germline CDR1 DFQATT, CDR2 SNEGSKA (reference sequence). The CDR3 has 15 residues. The CDR3 region has the DNA TGCAGTGCTACCACAGGGGCTAGCGGGGGCTACGAGCAGTACTTC. Translated, it gives CSATTGASGGYEQYF.

The CDR3 DNA is TGTGCCATCAGTGAAGGGGGGGTCCTAAGCTACGAGCAGTACTTC. It encodes CAISEGGVLSYEQYF. This sequence joins TRBV10-3 and TRBJ2-7; D is possibly TRBD2 (7 bases). Trimming shortened V by 3 bases and J by 3 bases, and 15 bases separated the two germline ends. The CDR3 extends over 15 amino acids. Germline CDR1 ENHRY, CDR2 SYGVKD.